The source of this TCR beta chain is a study of cytomegalovirus exposure and HLA in healthy donors. Per the germline V gene, CDR1 is MNHEY and CDR2 is SMNVEV (reference sequence). This CDR3 spans 12 amino acids. The V end was cut by 8 bases, the J end by 2 bases, with 8 bases between. Clones were read by immunoSEQ multiplex PCR, and TCRdb kept only the in-frame ones, dropping some. The table records some 170,000 clones, roughly nine tenths of them present only once. Sequenced input: PBMCs. The rearrangement joins TRBV27 to TRBJ2-3; D gene ambiguous. This sequence was found in a woman younger than 45 in good health and CMV-seronegative. CDR3 in DNA: TGTGCCAGCGCTTCTAACACAGATACGCAGTATTTT. Translated, it gives CASASNTDTQYF.